The source of this TCR beta chain is a study of T-cell reconstitution after alpha-beta-depleted transplantation in children. Whole-study results and caveats: Diversity and T-cell counts at one year after transplant derived mostly from new T cells.

This clonotype was seen at least ten times. Its specificity is unknown. Library preparation (for TCRbeta) was performed with unique molecular identifiers. One entry per CDR3 protein, called by TCRdb with MiXCR from the PCR reads. The table lists some 550,000 distinct CDR3 sequences, about 21% of them singletons. The receptor's source is a boy younger than two who had a stem cell transplant for acute myeloid leukemia, so the T cells may come from the graft donor. This material consisted of PBMCs, mostly from graft donor cells, taken 360 days after TCRalphabeta/CD19-depleted stem cell transplant.

CDR3 sequence (DNA): TGCAGTGCTAGACCTCTGGGGGGGATCCAGCCCCAGCATTTT. It codes for CSARPLGGIQPQHF. The chain uses TRBV20-1 and TRBJ1-5; weak D call: TRBD1 (5 bases). Trimming took off 2 bases at V and 7 bases at J, with 15 bases between the two ends. Looked up from germline, CDR1 is DFQATT and CDR2 is SNEGSKA (reference sequence). The CDR3 has 14 residues.